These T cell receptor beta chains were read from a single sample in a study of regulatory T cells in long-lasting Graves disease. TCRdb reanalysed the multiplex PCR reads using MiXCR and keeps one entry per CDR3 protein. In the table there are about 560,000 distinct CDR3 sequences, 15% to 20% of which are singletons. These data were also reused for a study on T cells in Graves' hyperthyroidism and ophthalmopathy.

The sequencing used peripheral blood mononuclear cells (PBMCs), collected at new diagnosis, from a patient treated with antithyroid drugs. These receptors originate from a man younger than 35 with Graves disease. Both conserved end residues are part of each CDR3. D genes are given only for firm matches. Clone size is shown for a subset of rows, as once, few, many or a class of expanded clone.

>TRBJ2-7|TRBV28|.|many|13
CASSTRTSYEQYF
TGTGCCAGCAGCACCAGAACCTCCTACGAGCAGTACTTC
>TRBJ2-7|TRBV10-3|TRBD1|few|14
CAISGGQGLYEQYF
TGTGCCATCAGTGGGGGACAGGGGCTGTACGAGCAGTACTTC
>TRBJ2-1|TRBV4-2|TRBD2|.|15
CASGILADSYNEQFF
TGTGCCAGCGGGATCCTAGCGGACTCCTACAATGAGCAGTTCTTC
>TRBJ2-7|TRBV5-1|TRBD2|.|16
CASSSAGAGFSYEQYF
TGCGCCAGCAGCTCAGCGGGAGCGGGGTTTTCTTACGAGCAGTACTTC
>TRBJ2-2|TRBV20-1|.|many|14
CSASQNANTGELFF
TGCAGTGCTAGTCAGAACGCGAACACCGGGGAGCTGTTTTTT
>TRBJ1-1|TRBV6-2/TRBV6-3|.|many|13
CASSQDGSQGAFF
TGTGCCAGCAGCCAAGACGGAAGCCAAGGAGCTTTCTTT
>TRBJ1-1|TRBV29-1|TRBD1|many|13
CSVVGQGVTEAFF
TGCAGCGTTGTGGGACAGGGAGTGACTGAAGCTTTCTTT
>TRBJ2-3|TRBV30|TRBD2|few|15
CAWTPLAGGSDTQYF
TGTGCCTGGACCCCACTAGCGGGAGGGTCAGATACGCAGTATTTT
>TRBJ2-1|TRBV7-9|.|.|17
CASSSGLEHSSYNEQFF
TGTGCCAGCAGCTCGGGACTGGAACACAGCTCCTACAATGAGCAGTTCTTC
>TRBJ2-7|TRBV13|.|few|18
CASSFGAGLQGTFYEQYF
TGTGCCAGCAGCTTTGGGGCGGGCTTACAAGGGACCTTCTACGAGCAGTACTTC
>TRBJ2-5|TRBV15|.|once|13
CATSRDPEETQYF
TGTGCCACCAGCAGAGATCCTGAGGAGACCCAGTACTTC
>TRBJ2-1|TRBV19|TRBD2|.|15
CASSMSGRGGNEQFF
TGTGCCAGTAGTATGAGCGGGAGGGGGGGCAATGAGCAGTTCTTC
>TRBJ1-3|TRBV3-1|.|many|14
CASSQGQIGNTIYF
TGTGCCAGCAGCCAAGGGCAGATCGGAAACACCATATATTTT
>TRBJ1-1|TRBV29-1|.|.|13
CSGGGGQGTEAFF
TGCAGCGGCGGGGGGGGGCAGGGCACTGAAGCTTTCTTT
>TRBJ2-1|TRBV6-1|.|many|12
CASSRDINEQFF
TGTGCCAGCAGTCGGGATATCAATGAGCAGTTCTTC
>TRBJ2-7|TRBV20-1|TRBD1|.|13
CSASGTDFYEQYF
TGCAGTGCTTCCGGGACAGATTTCTACGAGCAGTACTTC
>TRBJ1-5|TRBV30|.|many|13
CAWSGKYGQPQHF
TGTGCCTGGAGTGGGAAATACGGACAGCCCCAGCATTTT
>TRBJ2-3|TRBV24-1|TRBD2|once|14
CATSARTSRLKQYF
TGTGCCACCAGTGCAAGGACTAGCCGATTAAAGCAGTATTTT
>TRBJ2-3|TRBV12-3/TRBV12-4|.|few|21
CASSSPRGLKNTLASTDTQYF
TGTGCCAGCAGTTCACCCAGGGGACTAAAAAATACTTTGGCTAGCACAGATACGCAGTATTTT
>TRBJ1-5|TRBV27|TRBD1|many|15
CASRKTGLSNQPQHF
TGTGCCAGCAGAAAGACAGGGTTAAGCAATCAGCCCCAGCATTTT
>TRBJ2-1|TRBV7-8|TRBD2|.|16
CASSFSGEPAYNEQFF
TGTGCCAGCAGCTTTAGCGGGGAACCAGCCTACAATGAGCAGTTCTTC
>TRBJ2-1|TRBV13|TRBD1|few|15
CASSSRDRGLNEQFF
TGTGCCAGCAGCTCCCGGGACAGGGGGCTCAATGAGCAGTTCTTC
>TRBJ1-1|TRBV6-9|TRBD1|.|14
CASSYRTGGGEAFF
TGTGCCAGCAGTTACCGGACAGGGGGGGGTGAAGCTTTCTTT
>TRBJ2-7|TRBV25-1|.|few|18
CASSESRRGSEEAYEQYF
TGTGCCAGCAGTGAATCTAGGAGGGGTTCCGAGGAGGCCTACGAGCAGTACTTC
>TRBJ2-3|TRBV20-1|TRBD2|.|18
CSAGGGLAGVTSTDTQYF
TGCAGTGCCGGCGGAGGCCTAGCGGGAGTTACGAGCACAGATACGCAGTATTTT
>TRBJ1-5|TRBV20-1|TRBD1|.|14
CSAYNRGRDQPQHF
TGCAGTGCCTACAACAGGGGACGGGATCAGCCCCAGCATTTT
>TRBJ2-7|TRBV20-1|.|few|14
CSAKDRGGPYEQYF
TGCAGTGCTAAAGACCGCGGAGGCCCCTACGAGCAGTACTTC
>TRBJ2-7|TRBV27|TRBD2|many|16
CASSLSGTSGLYEQYF
TGTGCCAGCAGTTTATCCGGGACTAGCGGTCTCTACGAGCAGTACTTC
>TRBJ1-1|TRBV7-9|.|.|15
CASSKSGGWNTEAFF
TGTGCCAGCAGTAAAAGCGGGGGGTGGAACACTGAAGCTTTCTTT
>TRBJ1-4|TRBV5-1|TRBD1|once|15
CASSLERGQGGKLFF
TGCGCCAGCAGCTTGGAGAGGGGGCAGGGGGGAAAACTGTTTTTT
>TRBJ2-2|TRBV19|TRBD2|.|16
CASSSVLAGATGELFF
TGTGCCAGTAGCTCTGTTTTAGCGGGAGCCACCGGGGAGCTGTTTTTT
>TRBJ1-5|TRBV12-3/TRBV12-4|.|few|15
CASSLIGVSNQPQHF
TGTGCCAGCAGTTTAATAGGGGTCAGCAATCAGCCCCAGCATTTT
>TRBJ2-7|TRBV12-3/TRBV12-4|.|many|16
CASSRGTSSGRREQYF
TGTGCCAGCAGCCGAGGAACAAGTAGCGGCAGGCGAGAGCAGTACTTC
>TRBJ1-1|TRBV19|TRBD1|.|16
CASSAVDRGRASGAFF
TGTGCCAGTAGTGCCGTGGACAGGGGGCGCGCGTCCGGAGCTTTCTTT
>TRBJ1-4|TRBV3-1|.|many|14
CASSQGTGGEKLFF
TGTGCCAGCAGCCAAGGCACGGGTGGGGAAAAACTGTTTTTT
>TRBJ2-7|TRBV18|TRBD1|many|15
CASSQADRGGYEQYF
TGTGCCAGCTCACAGGCGGACAGGGGAGGCTACGAGCAGTACTTC
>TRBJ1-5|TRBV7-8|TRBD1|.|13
CASSFGGTGPQHF
TGTGCCAGCAGCTTCGGCGGGACAGGACCCCAGCATTTT
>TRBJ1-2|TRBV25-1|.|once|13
CASSEYSRSGYTF
TGTGCCAGCAGTGAATACTCAAGATCCGGCTACACCTTC
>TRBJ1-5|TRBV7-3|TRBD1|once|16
CASSRGLAGGTDTQHF
TGTGCCAGCAGCAGGGGACTAGCGGGAGGGACAGATACGCAGCATTTT
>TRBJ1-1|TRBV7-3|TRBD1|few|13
CASSGRQGTEAFF
TGTGCCAGCAGCGGGCGACAGGGGACTGAAGCTTTCTTT
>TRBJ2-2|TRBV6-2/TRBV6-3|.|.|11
CAIGGTGELFF
TGTGCCATCGGGGGCACCGGGGAGCTGTTTTTT
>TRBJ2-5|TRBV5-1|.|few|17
CASSVSGARTAQETQYF
TGCGCCAGCAGCGTCTCAGGGGCCCGGACAGCCCAAGAGACCCAGTACTTC
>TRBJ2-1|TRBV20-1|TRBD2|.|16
CSARDGGTSGANEQFF
TGCAGTGCTAGAGATGGCGGGACTAGCGGGGCTAATGAGCAGTTCTTC
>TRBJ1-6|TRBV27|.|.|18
CASSQTQGLGSYNSPLHF
TGTGCCAGCAGCCAAACACAGGGTTTGGGCTCCTATAATTCACCCCTCCACTTT
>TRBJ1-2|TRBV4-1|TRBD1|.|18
CASSQPHGGGQGRFGYTF
TGCGCCAGCAGCCAACCGCATGGGGGGGGACAGGGGCGTTTTGGCTACACCTTC
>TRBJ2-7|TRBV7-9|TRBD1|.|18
CASSAGTGVGREWYEQYF
TGTGCCAGCAGCGCCGGGACAGGGGTTGGGCGGGAGTGGTACGAGCAGTACTTC
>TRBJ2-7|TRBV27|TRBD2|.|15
CASSDRLAGTVEQYF
TGTGCCAGCAGTGACCGACTAGCGGGTACCGTCGAGCAGTACTTC
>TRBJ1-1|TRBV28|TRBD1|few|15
CASSEDREIYTEAFF
TGTGCCAGCAGTGAAGACAGGGAAATTTACACTGAAGCTTTCTTT
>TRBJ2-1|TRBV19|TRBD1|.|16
CASSPLQGAQRGEQFF
TGTGCCAGTAGTCCCCTACAGGGGGCGCAGAGGGGTGAGCAGTTCTTC
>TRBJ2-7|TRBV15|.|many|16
CATSREGIGSGYEQYF
TGTGCCACCAGCAGAGAGGGAATTGGTAGCGGCTACGAGCAGTACTTC
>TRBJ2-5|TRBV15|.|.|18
CATSRAGPRATAQETQYF
TGTGCCACCAGCAGAGCAGGGCCCCGGGCCACCGCTCAGGAGACCCAGTACTTC
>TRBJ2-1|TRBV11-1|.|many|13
CASSLMYWNEQFF
TGTGCCAGCAGCTTGATGTATTGGAATGAGCAGTTCTTC
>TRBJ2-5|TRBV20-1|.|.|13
CSAGQGTTETQYF
TGCAGTGCGGGTCAAGGAACCACGGAGACCCAGTACTTC
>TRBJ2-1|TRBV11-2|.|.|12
CASSLALNEQFF
TGTGCCAGCAGCTTAGCCTTGAATGAGCAGTTCTTC
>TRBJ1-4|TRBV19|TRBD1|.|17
CASSILRQGVSHEKLFF
TGTGCCAGTAGTATTCTTCGGCAGGGGGTATCCCATGAAAAACTGTTTTTT
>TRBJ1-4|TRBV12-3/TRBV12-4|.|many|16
CASSPTQDATNEKLFF
TGTGCCAGCAGCCCCACACAAGATGCAACTAATGAAAAACTGTTTTTT
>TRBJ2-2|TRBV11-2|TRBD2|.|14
CASSRGLVTGELFF
TGTGCCAGCAGCCGCGGACTAGTAACCGGGGAGCTGTTTTTT
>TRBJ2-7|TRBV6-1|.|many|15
CASSEEIGHYYEQYF
TGTGCCAGCAGTGAGGAAATCGGACACTACTACGAGCAGTACTTC